The rows below give T cell receptor beta chains drawn from one sample of a study of cytomegalovirus exposure and HLA in healthy donors. Assay: immunoSEQ multiplex PCR; the TCRdb copy retains only in-frame clones and omits some. The repertoire holds more than 300,000 clones, with roughly 85% as singletons. The sequenced sample was PBMCs. Receptors originate from a woman between 18 and 30 years old in good health and CMV-seronegative. Both conserved end residues are part of each CDR3. Each record gives: V gene, clone size, J gene, D gene, CDR3 protein, CDR3 DNA. The D gene is left open where the match is weak. Size tells how often a clone was seen (once, few, many) or the class of an expanded clone, and some rows leave it out.

TRBV5-1	few	TRBJ1-3	.	CASSVGDRHSGNTIYF	TGCGCCAGCAGCGTTGGAGACAGGCACTCTGGAAACACCATATATTTT
TRBV11-2	.	TRBJ2-7	.	CASSPTRSGWEQYF	TGTGCCAGCAGTCCGACTAGGTCGGGGTGGGAGCAGTACTTC
TRBV4-1	.	TRBJ2-7	TRBD1	CASSLIGTGGYEQYF	TGCGCCAGCAGCCTGATCGGGACAGGGGGCTACGAGCAGTACTTC
TRBV7-8	few	TRBJ1-2	TRBD1	CASSFQGDGYGYTF	TGTGCCAGCAGCTTTCAGGGGGACGGCTATGGCTACACCTTC
TRBV6-5	.	TRBJ1-4	TRBD1	CASSYGQGREKLFF	TGTGCCAGCAGTTATGGACAGGGACGGGAAAAACTGTTTTTT
TRBV7-9	.	TRBJ2-3	TRBD2	CASSARGLAGTDTQYF	TGTGCCAGCAGCGCCAGAGGACTAGCGGGCACAGATACGCAGTATTTT
TRBV9	.	TRBJ2-2	.	CASRRGNGELFF	TGTGCCAGCAGAAGGGGCAACGGGGAGCTGTTTTTT
TRBV7-6	.	TRBJ2-2	.	CASSSPAGSGGELFF	TGTGCCAGCAGCTCCCCGGCAGGGTCAGGCGGGGAGCTGTTTTTT
TRBV11-2	.	TRBJ2-1	.	CASSSPRGSSYNEQFF	TGTGCCAGCAGCTCCCCTCGCGGAAGCTCCTACAATGAGCAGTTCTTC
TRBV7-9	.	TRBJ2-4	.	CASSQGRELAHIQYF	TGTGCCAGCAGCCAGGGACGGGAACTAGCACACATTCAGTACTTC
TRBV28	.	TRBJ2-7	.	CASSFSGGVSYEQYF	TGTGCCAGCAGTTTCTCCGGAGGGGTGTCCTACGAGCAGTACTTC
TRBV6-1	few	TRBJ2-7	.	CASSRRTDQVEQYF	TGTGCCAGCAGTCGTAGGACAGACCAGGTCGAGCAGTACTTC
TRBV30	.	TRBJ2-1	.	CAWKPERYFYEQFF	TGTGCCTGGAAACCCGAGCGGTATTTCTATGAGCAGTTCTTC
TRBV14	.	TRBJ2-5	TRBD1	CASSPRQGARETQYF	TGTGCCAGCAGCCCAAGACAGGGGGCGCGAGAGACCCAGTACTTC